The 6 T cell receptor beta chains below all came from one sample that was sequenced in a study of radiotherapy plus CTLA-4 blockade in lung cancer. Produced via immunoSEQ multiplex PCR; TCRdb's table is partial and in-frame only. The data show tens of thousands of clones, roughly 76% seen once. Sequences were derived from peripheral blood, sampled from a patient treated with radiotherapy plus ipilimumab. The receptors were sampled from a human donor with non-small cell lung cancer whose response to radiotherapy plus ipilimumab could not be evaluated.

The chain combines TRBV5-1 with TRBJ1-1; no firm D call. This CDR3 comprises 15 residues. In germline, CDR1 is SGHRS, CDR2 YFSETQ. Trimming left V 2 bases short and J 0 bases short, with 11 bases between. Written as DNA, the CDR3 is TGCGCCAGCAGCTTCTTCCTTCAGATGAACACTGAAGCTTTCTTT. As protein: CASSFFLQMNTEAFF.

V usage is TRBV5-6 and J usage is TRBJ1-2, with a possible D match to TRBD1 (6 bases). Germline V gene sequence: CDR1 SGHDT, CDR2 YYEEEE. V was pared by 0 bases and J by 4 bases, with 13 bases between. This CDR3 region has 15 residues. CDR3 sequence reads: CASSLEVRGSYGYTF. The DNA of the CDR3 is TGTGCCAGCAGCTTGGAGGTCAGGGGCAGCTATGGCTACACCTTC.

The chain links TRBV7-8 to TRBJ2-4, with TRBD1 matching 8 bases. Trimming took 5 bases from V and 0 from J; bases not matched to a gene: 6. The CDR3 length is 16 residues. CDR1 SGHVS and CDR2 FQNEAQ come from the germline V gene. The CDR3 spells CASSGDRLLAKNIQYF. The CDR3 bases are TGTGCCAGCAGCGGGGACAGGCTCCTAGCCAAAAACATTCAGTACTTC.

In nucleotides, the CDR3 is TGCGCCAGCAGCTTCGGTAACAGCAGATCCAATGAGCAGTTCTTC. This codes for CASSFGNSRSNEQFF. The chain has TRBV5-1 and TRBJ2-1; D unclear. The germline V gene encodes CDR1 SGHRS and CDR2 YFSETQ. V lost 2 bases and J 6 bases, leaving 15 bases between the germline ends. The CDR3 loop spans 15 amino acids.

The gene calls are TRBV5-1 and TRBJ2-3, with 12 bases lining up with TRBD2. The CDR3 is 16 amino acids. With V trimmed by 4 bases and J by 0 bases, 3 bases remained unmatched. Germline loops: CDR1 SGHRS, CDR2 YFSETQ. CDR3 amino acids: CASSEGTSGSTDTQYF. The CDR3 DNA follows: TGCGCCAGCAGCGAAGGGACTAGCGGGAGCACAGATACGCAGTATTTT.

This clone appeared a few times. The chain joins TRBV2 to TRBJ2-7; D gene unclear. Trimming left V 6 bases short and J 3 bases short, with 3 bases between. Germline V gene data show CDR1 as SNHLY and CDR2 as FYNNEI. CDR3 size: 10 residues. The CDR3 DNA is TGTGCCAGCAGGAGCTACGAGCAGTACTTC. Its protein is CASRSYEQYF.